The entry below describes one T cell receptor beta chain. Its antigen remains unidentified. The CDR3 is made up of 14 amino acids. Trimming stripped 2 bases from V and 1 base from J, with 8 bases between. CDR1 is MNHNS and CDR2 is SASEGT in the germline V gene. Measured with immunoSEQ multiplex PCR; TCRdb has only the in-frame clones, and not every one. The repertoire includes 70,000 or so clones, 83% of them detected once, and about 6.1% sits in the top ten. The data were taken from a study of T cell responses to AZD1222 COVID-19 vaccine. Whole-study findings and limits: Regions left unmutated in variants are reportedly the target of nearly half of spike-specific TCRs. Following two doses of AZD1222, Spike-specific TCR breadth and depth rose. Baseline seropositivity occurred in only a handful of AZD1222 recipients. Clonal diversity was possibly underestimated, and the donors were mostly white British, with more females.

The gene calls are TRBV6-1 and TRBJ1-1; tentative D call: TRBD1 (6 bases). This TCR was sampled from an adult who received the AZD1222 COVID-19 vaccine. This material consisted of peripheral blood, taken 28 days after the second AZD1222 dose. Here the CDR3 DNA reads TGTGCCAGCAGTGAACAGGGGAAGAACACTGAAGCTTTCTTT. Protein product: CASSEQGKNTEAFF.